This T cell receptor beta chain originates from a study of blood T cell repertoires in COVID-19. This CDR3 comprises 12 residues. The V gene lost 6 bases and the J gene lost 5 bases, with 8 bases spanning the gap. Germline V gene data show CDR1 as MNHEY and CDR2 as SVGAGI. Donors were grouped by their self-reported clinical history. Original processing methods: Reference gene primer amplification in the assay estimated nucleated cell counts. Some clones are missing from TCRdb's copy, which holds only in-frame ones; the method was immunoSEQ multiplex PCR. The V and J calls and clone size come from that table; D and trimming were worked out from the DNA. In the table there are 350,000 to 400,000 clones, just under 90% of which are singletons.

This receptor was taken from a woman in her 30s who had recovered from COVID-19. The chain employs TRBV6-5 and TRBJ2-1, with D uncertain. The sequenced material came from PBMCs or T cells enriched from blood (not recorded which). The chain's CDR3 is CASRLDNNEQFF. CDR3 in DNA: TGTGCCAGCAGACTCGACAACAATGAGCAGTTCTTC.